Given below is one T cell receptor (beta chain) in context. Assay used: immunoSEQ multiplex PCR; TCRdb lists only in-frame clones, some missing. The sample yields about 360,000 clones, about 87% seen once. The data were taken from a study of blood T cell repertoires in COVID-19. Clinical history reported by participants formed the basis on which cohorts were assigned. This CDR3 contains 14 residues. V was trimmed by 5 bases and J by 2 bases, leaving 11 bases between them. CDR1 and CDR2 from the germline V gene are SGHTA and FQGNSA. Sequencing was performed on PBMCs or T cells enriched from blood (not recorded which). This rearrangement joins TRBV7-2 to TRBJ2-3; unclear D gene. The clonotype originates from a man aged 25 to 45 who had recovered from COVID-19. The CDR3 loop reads CASSLLVHTDTQYF. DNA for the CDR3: TGTGCCAGCAGCCTACTCGTCCACACAGATACGCAGTATTTT.